The next 27 T cell receptor beta chains were all read from a single sample in a study of OX40 agonist ivuxolimab in advanced cancers. The method was the immunoSEQ multiplex PCR assay. The table comes from immuneACCESS by way of TCRdb, which keeps in-frame sequences with V and J called. Part of the clones is missing from these tables; in studies checked, under half for an unresolved V gene and the rest for unknown reasons. In all, the sample holds approximately 28,000 clones, and about nine tenths of those were seen once. The ten largest clones capture around a fifth of the sample. The specimen comprised CD4+ or CD8+ T cells sorted from blood, sampled in a trial of the OX40 agonist ivuxolimab. The receptors shown here come from an adult with an advanced solid tumor such as melanoma, head and neck, liver or kidney cancer.

This clone was seen just once. This chain links TRBV6-1 with TRBJ2-7, with 10 bases that match TRBD2. J lost 0 bases, V lost 5 bases, and 1 base had no gene match. Germline values: CDR1 MNHNS, CDR2 SASEGT. The CDR3 loop spans 14 amino acids. This CDR3 reads CASSWTSGSYEQYF. DNA of the CDR3: TGTGCCAGCAGTTGGACTAGCGGCTCCTACGAGCAGTACTTC.

The chain links TRBV6-1 to TRBJ1-5; 10 nucleotides match TRBD1. V trimming: 6 bases; J trimming: 5 bases; junction bases outside the gene matches: 7. Germline lookup yields CDR1 MNHNS and CDR2 SASEGT. The CDR3 is made up of 15 amino acids. The CDR3 here is CASRVSGTGDQPQHF. In nucleotides, the CDR3 is TGTGCCAGCAGAGTGTCCGGGACAGGGGATCAGCCCCAGCATTTT.

The J gene is TRBJ2-5, the V gene TRBV21-1. TRBV21-1 counts as a pseudogene. The CDR3 is 17 amino acids. CDR3 in DNA: TGTGCCAGCAGCACTACCAGGGGAAGTTTGGAGGGAGAGACCCAGTACTTC. Translated, it gives CASSTTRGSLEGETQYF.

V gene TRBV13 combines with J gene TRBJ1-1, with TRBD1 as a possible D gene (5 bases). V was shortened by 6 bases and J by 0 bases, with 8 bases between the two germline ends. Per the germline V gene, CDR1 is PRHDT and CDR2 is FYEKMQ (reference sequence). The CDR3 spans 13 residues. The CDR3 is CASRETVNTEAFF. CDR3 nucleotides: TGTGCCAGCAGGGAGACAGTGAACACTGAAGCTTTCTTT. The full variable domain, rest sourced from reference TRBV13 and TRBJ1-1, is AAGVIQSPRHLIKEKRETATLKCYPIPRHDTVYWYQQGPGQDPQFLISFYEKMQSDKGSIPDRFSAQQFSDYHSELNMSSLELGDSALYFCASRETVNTEAFFGQGTRLTVV.

This chain uses TRBV11-2 with TRBJ2-7, with D unclear. Germline values: CDR1 SGHAT, CDR2 FQNNGV. The CDR3 spans 12 residues. V was cut by 0 bases and J by 4 bases, with 4 bases left in between. The CDR3 bases are TGTGCCAGCAGCTTAGATCTATACGAGCAGTACTTC. Protein sequence: CASSLDLYEQYF.

The DNA of the CDR3 is TGTGCCAGCACCGTTACAGGGGAATCTAATGAAAAACTGTTTTTT. Its protein is CASTVTGESNEKLFF. The J gene is TRBJ1-4, the V gene TRBV5-4; the match to TRBD1 covers 7 bases. Germline CDR1 is SGHNT and CDR2 is YYREEE (reference sequence). This CDR3 has 15 amino acids. Losses at the gene ends were 6 bases for V and 3 bases for J; bases not matched to a gene: 8.

V is TRBV27 and J is TRBJ2-7; 10 nucleotides align to TRBD2. V shed 3 bases, J shed 3 bases, and the junction held 14 bases outside the gene matches. The CDR3 totals 18 residues. From germline, CDR1 is MNHEY and CDR2 SMNVEV (reference sequence). The CDR3 is CASSLADTGLAELYEQYF. The CDR3 bases are TGTGCCAGCAGTTTGGCGGACACAGGACTAGCGGAACTCTACGAGCAGTACTTC.

This chain joins TRBV19 and TRBJ2-7, with unresolved D. Trimming removed 3 bases from V and 0 bases from J, with 9 bases in between. The CDR3 has 14 residues. Looked up from germline, CDR1 is LNHDA and CDR2 is SQIVND (reference sequence). CDR3 in amino acids: CASSIGQNSYEQYF. CDR3 in DNA: TGTGCCAGTAGTATTGGGCAGAACTCCTACGAGCAGTACTTC.

This chain links TRBV28 with TRBJ1-1, with 7 bases fitting TRBD1. Germline CDR1 reads MDHEN; CDR2 reads SYDVKM. The trim removed 8 bases at V and 0 bases at J, leaving 3 bases unmatched. CDR3 length: 13 residues. The CDR3 is CASAQGVNTEAFF. The CDR3 DNA sequence: TGTGCCAGCGCCCAGGGGGTGAACACTGAAGCTTTCTTT. The whole variable domain, remainder taken from reference TRBV28 and TRBJ1-1, is DVKVTQSSRYLVKRTGEKVFLECVQDMDHENMFWYRQDPGLGLRLIYFSYDVKMKEKGDIPEGYSVSREKKERFSLILESASTNQTSMYLCASAQGVNTEAFFGQGTRLTVV.

The chain recombines TRBV19 with TRBJ1-5; the D is unclear. Germline-derived CDR1 and CDR2 are LNHDA and SQIVND (reference sequence). V gave up 1 base and J gave up 1 base, with 8 bases separating them. This CDR3 is 15 amino acids long. CDR3 protein: CASSIGMLSNQPQHF. CDR3 coding DNA: TGTGCCAGTAGTATAGGTATGTTAAGCAATCAGCCCCAGCATTTT.

V is TRBV10-3 and J is TRBJ2-5, with D perhaps matching TRBD2 (6 bases). The germline V gene encodes CDR1 ENHRY and CDR2 SYGVKD. CDR3 length: 16 residues. V was cut by 2 bases and J by 5 bases, with 18 bases left in between. The CDR3 reads CAISERGTELGETQYF. The CDR3 DNA is TGTGCCATCAGTGAGCGAGGGACTGAACTAGGGGAGACCCAGTACTTC.

The chain recombines TRBV27 with TRBJ2-3; D possibly corresponds to TRBD1 (6 bases). The CDR3 consists of 14 residues. Germline V gene sequence: CDR1 MNHEY, CDR2 SMNVEV (reference sequence). V shed 4 bases and J shed 9 bases, with 17 bases lying between them. In nucleotides, the CDR3 is TGTGCCAGCAGTTACTATACGGGACACCACACGCAGTATTTT. Translated, it gives CASSYYTGHHTQYF.

This chain joins TRBV4-3 and TRBJ2-1, with D tentatively TRBD1 (5 bases). V lost 1 base, J lost 7 bases, and 8 bases lay in between. CDR1 LGHNA and CDR2 YSLEER come from the germline V gene. The CDR3 covers 13 residues. The CDR3 loop is CASSQVRGNEQFF. The DNA for the CDR3 is TGCGCCAGCAGCCAAGTAAGGGGTAATGAGCAGTTCTTC.

V usage is TRBV7-6 and J usage is TRBJ2-1, with 7 nucleotides matching TRBD2. Germline lookup yields CDR1 SGHVS and CDR2 FNYEAQ. V dropped 4 bases and J dropped 4; count of bases not matched to a gene: 10. The length of the CDR3 is 16 residues. For the CDR3, the DNA is TGTGCCAGCAGCTCCCGGGGCGGGGGTGTGTACAATGAGCAGTTCTTC. Its protein is CASSSRGGGVYNEQFF.

This sequence joins TRBV11-2 and TRBJ2-1, with D perhaps TRBD1 (6 bases). Per the germline V gene, CDR1 is SGHAT and CDR2 is FQNNGV. V shed 7 bases and J shed 3 bases, with 16 bases lying between them. The CDR3 is 15 residues long. The CDR3 DNA reads as TGTGCCAGCAAATCTCCAGGGGTAGGCTACAATGAGCAGTTCTTC. It encodes CASKSPGVGYNEQFF.

The chain uses TRBV7-9 and TRBJ2-3; no firm D call. Trimming left V 7 bases short and J 7 bases short, with 15 bases between. Germline CDR1 is SEHNR and CDR2 is FQNEAQ (reference sequence). The CDR3 runs to 13 residues. The CDR3 sequence is CASTPQSSYTQYF. As DNA, the CDR3 is TGTGCCAGCACCCCACAGTCTTCCTATACGCAGTATTTT. The variable domain in full, with the rest retrieved from reference TRBV7-9 and TRBJ2-3, is DTGVSQNPRHKITKRGQNVTFRCDPISEHNRLYWYRQTLGQGPEFLTYFQNEAQLEKSRLLSDRFSAERPKGSFSTLEIQRTEQGDSAMYLCASTPQSSYTQYFGPGTRLTVL.

The J gene is TRBJ2-3, the V gene TRBV4-2, with D uncertain. V lost 0 bases to trimming and J lost 5 bases, with 9 bases between them. CDR3 length equals 14 residues. Germline values: CDR1 LGHNA, CDR2 YNFKEQ. CDR3 coding DNA: TGTGCCAGCAGCCAAGATCCAGCCGGAGATACGCAGTATTTT. Its protein product is CASSQDPAGDTQYF.

This chain joins TRBV2 and TRBJ2-4; 7 nucleotides agree with TRBD2. V dropped 7 bases and J dropped 1; count of bases not matched to a gene: 4. The germline gives CDR1 SNHLY, CDR2 FYNNEI. This CDR3 has 14 amino acids. In nucleotides, the CDR3 is TGTGCCAGCATTGCGGGGGTGGCCAAAAACATTCAGTACTTC. The encoded protein is CASIAGVAKNIQYF. The full variable domain, with the rest looked up from reference TRBV2 and TRBJ2-4, is EPEVTQTPSHQVTQMGQEVILRCVPISNHLYFYWYRQILGQKVEFLVSFYNNEISEKSEIFDDQFSVERPDGSNFTLKIRSTKLEDSAMYFCASIAGVAKNIQYFGAGTRLSVL.

V and J are TRBV4-1 and TRBJ2-7; maybe TRBD2 (5 bases). The V gene lost 0 bases and the J gene lost 2 bases, with 14 bases spanning the gap. Germline V lookup: CDR1 MGHRA, CDR2 YSYEKL. The CDR3 contains 16 residues. CDR3 sequence: CASSQDPSERAYEQYF. In nucleotides, the CDR3 is TGCGCCAGCAGCCAAGATCCTTCTGAGAGGGCCTACGAGCAGTACTTC.

The V and J genes are TRBV4-1 and TRBJ2-7; D may be TRBD1 (5 bases). Germline CDR1 is MGHRA and CDR2 is YSYEKL. The CDR3 consists of 15 residues. V lost 2 bases and J lost 0, with 11 bases in between. The CDR3 bases are TGCGCCAGCAGCCAAACCCCCGACAGCTCCTACGAGCAGTACTTC. Protein sequence: CASSQTPDSSYEQYF.

CDR3 nucleotide sequence: TGTGCCAGCAGCTTTGGGACAGGTTCCTACGAGCAGTACTTC. This encodes CASSFGTGSYEQYF. The chain carries TRBV7-2 and TRBJ2-5; 8 nucleotides agree with TRBD1. Gene TRBJ2-7 matches the end of the DNA better, so the J call may be wrong. The CDR3 runs 14 residues. The germline gives CDR1 SGHTA, CDR2 FQGNSA.

This clone was picked up one time. The chain employs TRBV27 and TRBJ2-1; no definite D call. The ends were cut back, 8 bases at V and 0 bases at J, with 8 bases in the middle. The CDR3 is 13 amino acids. Germline assignment: CDR1 MNHEY and CDR2 SMNVEV (reference sequence). CDR3 amino acids: CASALSSYNEQFF. In DNA form, the CDR3 reads TGTGCCAGCGCCTTAAGCTCCTACAATGAGCAGTTCTTC.

The sample holds one count of this clone. The J gene is TRBJ2-7, the V gene TRBV7-9, with D perhaps matching TRBD1 (5 bases). Trimming took 11 bases from V and 7 from J, leaving 18 bases between them. This CDR3 is built from 12 residues. Per the germline V gene, CDR1 is SEHNR and CDR2 is FQNEAQ (reference sequence). Written as DNA, the CDR3 is TGTGCCGGCCTCACAGGCTCCGGAGAGCAGTACTTC. This codes for CAGLTGSGEQYF.

The rearrangement links TRBV6-5 to TRBJ1-2, with 7 positions matching TRBD1. Trimming cost V 5 bases and J 2 bases; bases outside gene matches: 5. The CDR3 extends over 14 amino acids. CDR1 MNHEY and CDR2 SVGAGI come from the germline V gene. The CDR3 coding sequence is TGTGCCAGCAGTCCCGTGACAGGGAACTATGGCTACACCTTC. Residues: CASSPVTGNYGYTF.

The genes are TRBV19 and TRBJ2-7, with TRBD1 identical over 9 bases. The CDR3 is made up of 18 amino acids. Trimming removed 2 bases from V and 4 bases from J; junction bases left unmatched: 15. Germline CDR1 LNHDA, CDR2 SQIVND (reference sequence). DNA of the CDR3: TGTGCCAGTAGTATAATCTATGGGGACAGGGACCAATTTTACGAGCAGTACTTC. It specifies CASSIIYGDRDQFYEQYF.

The V and J genes are TRBV27 and TRBJ2-1, with TRBD2 matching over 8 bases. The CDR3 length is 17 residues. Germline trimming cut 2 bases from V and 6 bases from J; bases unmatched to any gene: 12. Germline CDR1 and CDR2: MNHEY and SMNVEV (reference sequence). The CDR3 DNA is TGTGCCAGCAGTTTAGTATGGAGCGGGAGCCGCATCAATGAGCAGTTCTTC. Amino acid sequence: CASSLVWSGSRINEQFF.

This clone was observed once. This chain links TRBV19 with TRBJ2-7, with 7 bases aligning to TRBD1. CDR1 LNHDA and CDR2 SQIVND come from the germline V gene (reference sequence). V was pared by 6 bases and J by 2 bases, with 7 bases of the junction left unmatched. This CDR3 comprises 14 residues. The CDR3 DNA reads as TGTGCCAGTAGAGAAGGGACAGTCCCCTACGAGCAGTACTTC. Its translation is CASREGTVPYEQYF.